Listed below are T cell receptor beta chains from one sample, sequenced in a study of CD8 T cells in Susac syndrome. One entry per CDR3 protein, called by TCRdb with MiXCR from the immunoSEQ multiplex PCR reads. The data show about 400,000 distinct CDR3 sequences, about 85% seen once. The sequenced sample was CD8+ T cells from PBMCs. The origin of the receptors is a human donor with multiple sclerosis. The CDR3 runs from the conserved cysteine through the conserved F or W. D genes are given only for firm matches. Size is stated for part of the rows, as once, few or many counts, or as a class when the clone is expanded.

v_gene	abundance	d_gene	j_gene	CDR3aa	CDR3nt
TRBV27	once	NA	TRBJ2-7	CASSLELGGTYEQYF	TGTGCCAGCAGTTTGGAGTTAGGGGGAACCTACGAGCAGTACTTC
TRBV15	NA	NA	TRBJ2-1	CATSNSGPTYNEQFF	TGTGCCACCAGCAACTCCGGGCCTACCTACAATGAGCAGTTCTTC
TRBV6-5	NA	TRBD1	TRBJ2-7	CASSYIDVGRGTSYEQYF	TGTGCCAGCAGTTACATCGACGTCGGCAGGGGGACCTCCTACGAGCAGTACTTC
TRBV29-1	NA	NA	TRBJ1-2	CSVWTSLYGYTF	TGCAGCGTTTGGACTTCCCTCTATGGCTACACCTTC
TRBV30	NA	TRBD2	TRBJ2-2	CAWRPVAGTYPNTGELFF	TGTGCCTGGAGACCGGTAGCGGGGACGTACCCTAACACCGGGGAGCTGTTTTTT
TRBV27	NA	NA	TRBJ1-4	CASSLLGGQSNEKLFF	TGTGCCAGCAGTTTGTTGGGAGGGCAGTCTAATGAAAAACTGTTTTTT
TRBV4-1	NA	NA	TRBJ2-1	CASSQDGTSGVYNEQFF	TGCGCCAGCAGCCAAGACGGGACTTCCGGGGTTTACAATGAGCAGTTCTTC
TRBV24-1	NA	TRBD1	TRBJ1-4	CATSDSNGQGQGPANEKLFF	TGTGCCACCAGTGATTCTAACGGACAGGGTCAGGGGCCTGCCAATGAAAAACTGTTTTTT
TRBV7-9	once	TRBD1	TRBJ2-7	CAGEPGQGAYEQYF	TGTGCCGGAGAACCGGGACAGGGGGCCTACGAGCAGTACTTC
TRBV4-1	NA	TRBD2	TRBJ2-7	CASSQVAGGIHEQYF	TGCGCCAGCAGCCAAGTTGCGGGAGGGATCCACGAGCAGTACTTC
TRBV30	NA	NA	TRBJ1-1	CAWSQGLYTEAFF	TGTGCCTGGAGTCAGGGGCTGTACACTGAAGCTTTCTTT
TRBV10-1	NA	NA	TRBJ2-3	CASSDREGNTDTQYF	TGCGCCAGCAGTGACAGGGAAGGGAACACAGATACGCAGTATTTT
TRBV25-1	NA	NA	TRBJ1-5	CASSDGVQPQHF	TGTGCCAGCAGTGATGGAGTACAGCCCCAGCATTTT
TRBV6-5	NA	NA	TRBJ2-1	CASSYPGSTSYNEQFF	TGTGCCAGCAGTTACCCAGGTTCTACAAGTTACAATGAGCAGTTCTTC
TRBV3-1	NA	NA	TRBJ2-7	CASSQEALLPSYEQYF	TGTGCCAGCAGCCAAGAAGCGCTTCTTCCCTCCTACGAGCAGTACTTC
TRBV20-1	NA	TRBD2	TRBJ2-1	CSATGTSSHEQFF	TGCAGTGCTACCGGGACTAGCAGCCATGAGCAGTTCTTC
TRBV5-1	NA	TRBD1	TRBJ2-5	CASSSGGTGSYQETQYF	TGCGCCAGCAGCTCCGGAGGGACAGGATCGTACCAAGAGACCCAGTACTTC
TRBV7-9	NA	NA	TRBJ1-5	CARPGPLPGGNQPQHF	TGTGCCAGACCCGGGCCACTCCCAGGGGGCAATCAGCCCCAGCATTTT
TRBV15	NA	NA	TRBJ2-7	CATSRVRTSSYEQYF	TGTGCCACCAGCAGAGTCAGGACCTCATCCTACGAGCAGTACTTC
TRBV30	NA	NA	TRBJ2-7	CAWSVGQGYEQYF	TGTGCCTGGAGTGTAGGGCAGGGCTACGAGCAGTACTTC
TRBV20-1	once	TRBD2	TRBJ2-1	CSAAGPPGLAYNEQFF	TGCAGTGCCGCTGGGCCACCGGGACTAGCATACAATGAGCAGTTCTTC
TRBV4-1	NA	TRBD1	TRBJ2-2	CASSQYLQGADTGELFF	TGCGCCAGCAGCCAATACCTACAGGGGGCCGACACCGGGGAGCTGTTTTTT
TRBV18	NA	NA	TRBJ2-1	CASSPAGHGGEGYNEQFF	TGTGCCAGCTCACCAGCGGGTCACGGGGGAGAAGGGTACAATGAGCAGTTCTTC
TRBV20-1	NA	TRBD2	TRBJ2-7	CSAGGTSGGPAYEQYF	TGCAGTGCTGGAGGGACTAGCGGGGGGCCCGCCTACGAGCAGTACTTC
TRBV10-3	NA	TRBD2	TRBJ2-7	CAIRVVAGGQNEQYF	TGTGCCATCAGGGTAGTAGCGGGGGGGCAGAACGAGCAGTACTTC
TRBV29-1	NA	TRBD2	TRBJ2-3	CSVLAEITDTQYF	TGCAGCGTTCTAGCGGAAATCACAGATACGCAGTATTTT
TRBV29-1	NA	NA	TRBJ1-1	CSAGGTEAFF	TGCAGCGCGGGAGGGACTGAAGCTTTCTTT
TRBV12-3/TRBV12-4	NA	TRBD2	TRBJ2-1	CASSPPASGGPEQFF	TGTGCCAGCAGTCCCCCGGCTAGCGGGGGCCCGGAGCAGTTCTTC
TRBV6-1	NA	NA	TRBJ1-5	CASSEAWGRNQPQHF	TGTGCCAGCAGTGAAGCTTGGGGACGCAATCAGCCCCAGCATTTT
TRBV27	NA	NA	TRBJ2-1	CASSPAGDNEQFF	TGTGCCAGCAGTCCCGCTGGAGACAATGAGCAGTTCTTC
TRBV20-1	NA	TRBD2	TRBJ2-7	CSARDISGDYEQYF	TGCAGTGCTAGAGATATAAGCGGGGACTACGAGCAGTACTTC
TRBV7-8	NA	TRBD1	TRBJ2-7	CASTLQGAREQYF	TGTGCCAGCACTCTCCAGGGGGCGCGCGAGCAGTACTTC
TRBV6-1	NA	TRBD1	TRBJ1-5	CASSEAAGGQPQHF	TGTGCCAGCAGTGAGGCGGCAGGGGGTCAGCCCCAGCATTTT